The 5 T cell receptor beta chains given below trace back to one sample, sequenced in a study of CD8 T cells in ankylosing spondylitis. TCRdb re-called the 5' RACE reads through MiXCR, storing one row per CDR3 protein. The sample records roughly 150,000 distinct CDR3 sequences, around a third being singletons. The sample consisted of synovial fluid, either unsorted or a sorted T cell fraction (not recorded which). These TCRs come from a male donor with ankylosing spondylitis.

This chain connects TRBV7-6 to TRBJ1-1; 10 positions match TRBD1. CDR1 is SGHVS, CDR2 FNYEAQ, per germline. Trimming removed 5 bases from V and 7 bases from J; junction bases left unmatched: 13. The CDR3 sequence is 16 residues long. The CDR3 protein is CASSPSALRDRGEAFF. For the CDR3, the DNA is TGTGCCAGCAGCCCCAGCGCTCTCCGGGACAGGGGTGAAGCTTTCTTT.

This clonotype ranks as medium-sized (0.01 to 0.1%). J is TRBJ2-5 and V is TRBV18; tentatively, D is TRBD2 (7 bases). The CDR3 runs to 14 residues. Per germline, CDR1 KGHSH and CDR2 LQKENI. Trimming took off 2 bases at V and 3 bases at J, with 10 bases between the two ends. In DNA, the CDR3 is TGTGCCAGCTCACCAGGCGGGGGCGAAGAGACCCAGTACTTC. This gives the protein CASSPGGGEETQYF. The full variable domain, with the rest looked up from reference TRBV18 and TRBJ2-5, is NAGVMQNPRHLVRRRGQEARLRCSPMKGHSHVYWYRQLPEEGLKFMVYLQKENIIDESGMPKERFSAEFPKEGPSILRIQQVVRGDSAAYFCASSPGGGEETQYFGPGTRLLVL.

This clonotype was picked up a small number of times. The rearrangement links TRBV12-3 or TRBV12-4 to TRBJ1-1, with D maybe TRBD1 (5 bases). V was pared by 7 bases and J by 0 bases, with 9 bases between. The CDR3 is 13 amino acids. As DNA, the CDR3 is TGTGCCAGCACCGGGACGGTGAACACTGAAGCTTTCTTT. The encoded protein is CASTGTVNTEAFF.

This clonotype was counted ten times or more. The chain uses TRBV12-3 or TRBV12-4 and TRBJ1-2, with a tentative D call TRBD1 (5 bases). This CDR3 region has 19 residues. V dropped 5 bases and J dropped 2 bases, with 27 bases sitting between them. The CDR3 DNA reads as TGTGCCAGCAGTGCTTACGTAGCGCGGACCGGGGGGGGAAACTATGGCTACACCTTC. Its protein product is CASSAYVARTGGGNYGYTF.

In this sample, this clonotype turned up a few times. The chain joins TRBV6-1 to TRBJ1-4, with 10 nucleotides matching TRBD1. CDR1 is MNHNS, CDR2 SASEGT, per germline. There are 14 residues in the CDR3. V lost 7 bases, J lost 4 bases, and 3 bases stayed unmatched. The CDR3 region is CASIRDRGNEKLFF. Written as DNA, the CDR3 is TGTGCCAGCATTCGGGACAGGGGTAATGAAAAACTGTTTTTT.